This T cell receptor beta chain was found in a study of metastatic and nonmetastatic thyroid tumors (TCRdb year 2020). In terms of the full investigation: For patients with malignant and with benign thyroid disease, the researchers compared repertoires between peripheral blood samples and tumor or nodule tissue samples. Overall study outcomes, separate from this receptor: In both blood and tumor samples, TCR beta diversity was reported to be significantly higher in malignant tumors than in benign nodules.

Before undergoing thyroid surgery, none of the patients had been given any kind of treatment. The study retrospectively analysed patient clinical samples collected from about 2012 to 2018 using T-cell receptor beta sequencing. CDR1 and CDR2 (MDHEN, SYDVKM) derive from the germline V gene. The CDR3 starts with the cysteine, ends with the phenylalanine, and has 15 residues. The read is trimmed to its CDR3 DNA, 45 bases read in frame from base 1. The germline V and J ends show losses of 6 bases and 1 base respectively, and no gene match explains 5 bases of the junction. This clone is considered medium-sized (0.01 to 0.1%). It has no known antigen specificity. One base away there is no much larger clone; base qualities are not given. The library was produced with PCR. Sequenced using an Illumina HiSeq 4000. High-throughput sequencing was used to profile the TCR beta-chain CDR3 region of each patient. As for the authors' bioinformatics: CDR3 differences across clinicopathological groups were used to build a classifier for discriminating distant-metastatic papillary thyroid cancer patients. The Shannon index was used to assess repertoire diversity, and the Morisita-Horn index was used to assess tumor-blood repertoire similarity. TCRdb's own reprocessing of the public reads used fastp at Q25 and MiXCR and kept productive beta chains. The V and J calls, along with clone size, are taken from TCRdb and not from the paper's own processing. A total of over 10,000 clones appear in this sample, about 12% of them only once. The leading ten clones occupy about 30% of the sample.

Sequenced sample: blood. The V and J segments used are TRBV28 and TRBJ2-2, with 7 central nucleotides matching TRBD1. The receptor's source is a female donor with papillary thyroid cancer or a benign thyroid nodule (not recorded which). Some clones in this sample may be carry-over from other donors' samples. The DNA sequence follows: TGTGCCAGCAGGCCCGGACAGGTGAACACCGGGGAGCTGTTTTTT. It specifies CASRPGQVNTGELFF. The reference TRBV28 and TRBJ2-2 proteins fill in what lies around the CDR3, so the full variable domain reads DVKVTQSSRYLVKRTGEKVFLECVQDMDHENMFWYRQDPGLGLRLIYFSYDVKMKEKGDIPEGYSVSREKKERFSLILESASTNQTSMYLCASRPGQVNTGELFFGEGSRLTVL.